What follows are 25 T cell receptor beta chains derived from one specimen sequenced in a study of somatic mutations in cytotoxic T cells in rheumatoid arthritis. This table comes from immunoSEQ multiplex PCR, and its TCRdb copy is limited to in-frame clones, with some not included. The table includes about 18,000 clones, over 75% detected once. The sample consisted of CD8+ T cells sorted from blood. The receptors stem from a woman aged 45-65 years in good health.

The rearrangement joins TRBV6-1 to TRBJ2-7; 9 nucleotides match TRBD1. Germline V CDR1 and CDR2: MNHNS, SASEGT. Trimming took 6 bases from V and 6 from J; bases not matched to a gene: 12. CDR3 size: 15 residues. CDR3 amino acids: CASRGSRTGVGEQYF. For the CDR3, the DNA is TGTGCCAGCAGGGGCAGCCGGACAGGGGTGGGCGAGCAGTACTTC.

The chain couples TRBV5-1 to TRBJ1-4; 8 nucleotides agree with TRBD1. The germline gives CDR1 SGHRS, CDR2 YFSETQ. Germline trimming cut 4 bases from V and 5 bases from J; bases unmatched to any gene: 7. The CDR3 sequence is 15 residues long. CDR3 nucleotides: TGCGCCAGCAGCACTGCAGGGGGCGGGAATGAAAAACTGTTTTTT. As protein: CASSTAGGGNEKLFF. The full variable domain, its missing parts supplied by reference TRBV5-1 and TRBJ1-4, is KAGVTQTPRYLIKTRGQQVTLSCSPISGHRSVSWYQQTPGQGLQFLFEYFSETQRNKGNFPGRFSGRQFSNSRSEMNVSTLELGDSALYLCASSTAGGGNEKLFFGSGTQLSVL.

This clone has a single count. This rearrangement joins TRBV27 to TRBJ2-7; 15 bases match TRBD2. The CDR3 extends over 16 amino acids. With V trimmed by 5 bases and J by 3 bases, 5 bases remained unmatched. Per germline, CDR1 MNHEY and CDR2 SMNVEV (reference sequence). The CDR3 region is CASSPGLAGGRYEQYF. The CDR3 DNA sequence: TGTGCCAGCAGTCCCGGACTAGCGGGGGGGCGCTACGAGCAGTACTTC.

This chain uses TRBV30 with TRBJ2-2; 8 positions agree with TRBD1. This CDR3 contains 15 residues. The junction had 10 bases not matched to a gene; V was cut back by 4 bases and J by 6 bases. The germline CDR1 and CDR2 sequences are GTSNPN and SVGIG (reference sequence). The CDR3 region is CAWNNIGTGPGELFF. The CDR3 bases are TGTGCCTGGAATAACATCGGGACAGGACCCGGGGAGCTGTTTTTT. Full variable domain (missing parts from reference TRBV30 and TRBJ2-2): SQTIHQWPATLVQPVGSPLSLECTVEGTSNPNLYWYRQAAGRGLQLLFYSVGIGQISSEVPQNLSASRPQDRQFILSSKKLLLSDSGFYLCAWNNIGTGPGELFFGEGSRLTVL.

This clone has only a few counts. The gene calls are TRBV4-3 and TRBJ1-3; D is unclear. The CDR3 length is 12 residues. Deletions cut 0 bases from V and 4 bases from J, with 1 base between. Germline V gene lookup returns CDR1 LGHNA and CDR2 YSLEER. The CDR3 sequence is CASSQEGNTIYF. CDR3 sequence (DNA): TGCGCCAGCAGCCAAGAGGGAAACACCATATATTTT.

As to this clone: Other nucleotide sequences from this sample produce the same CDR3. CDR3 DNA: TGTGCCTGGAGTGACAGGGATGGTGAAAAACTGTTTTTT. Translation gives CAWSDRDGEKLFF. The chain joins TRBV30 to TRBJ1-4, with TRBD1 as a possible D gene (6 bases). The length of the CDR3 is 13 residues. Germline CDR1 and CDR2: GTSNPN and SVGIG (reference sequence). The V end lost 1 base, the J end lost 7 bases, and 10 bases lay between the germline ends. Full variable domain (remainder filled in from reference TRBV30 and TRBJ1-4): SQTIHQWPATLVQPVGSPLSLECTVEGTSNPNLYWYRQAAGRGLQLLFYSVGIGQISSEVPQNLSASRPQDRQFILSSKKLLLSDSGFYLCAWSDRDGEKLFFGSGTQLSVL.

V and J are TRBV10-3 and TRBJ1-1, with D unresolved. Trimming pared 8 bases from V and 3 bases from J, leaving 4 bases between. There are 10 residues in the CDR3. Germline CDR1 and CDR2: ENHRY and SYGVKD. CDR3 nucleotides: TGTGCCATCGGAGACACTGAAGCTTTCTTT. This translates into CAIGDTEAFF.

The chain couples TRBV7-3 to TRBJ1-2; D remains ambiguous. This CDR3 comprises 11 residues. Looked up from germline, CDR1 is SGHTA and CDR2 is FQGTGA. The V end was cut by 6 bases, the J end by 5 bases, with 7 bases between. Here the CDR3 DNA reads TGTGCCAGCAGTCCAGTGTATGGCTACACCTTC. Protein product: CASSPVYGYTF.

The chain employs TRBV5-6 and TRBJ2-7; 8 positions match TRBD1. The germline CDR1 and CDR2 sequences are SGHDT and YYEEEE. V lost 4 bases and J lost 3; bases outside the gene matches: 9. This CDR3 has 15 amino acids. Written as DNA, the CDR3 is TGTGCCAGCAGCCCAGGGACAGGAGGGTTCTACGAGCAGTACTTC. Its protein is CASSPGTGGFYEQYF.

The rearrangement uses TRBV18 and TRBJ2-7; D is possibly TRBD2 (6 bases). Trimming cost V 8 bases and J 7 bases, with 9 bases left between them. This CDR3 region has 10 residues. Germline-derived CDR1 and CDR2 are KGHSH and LQKENI. DNA for the CDR3: TGTGCCAGCGGAGGGGAGGAGCAGTACTTC. Amino acid sequence: CASGGEEQYF.

Details on this clone: The junction does not match germline at one end; this may be a read error. The chain couples TRBV2 to TRBJ2-7; D is unclear. The CDR3 sequence is 12 residues long. Germline-derived CDR1 and CDR2 are SNHLY and FYNNEI. CDR3 nucleotides: TGTGCCAGCACTGAAAGTGGTGTCGAGCAGTACTTC. Amino acid sequence: CASTESGVEQYF.

This clone was seen just once. The chain uses TRBV7-8 and TRBJ1-2, with D possibly matching TRBD1 (5 bases). V was clipped by 1 base and J by 8 bases, with 29 bases between them. CDR1 is SGHVS and CDR2 is FQNEAQ in the germline V gene. The length of the CDR3 is 19 residues. The CDR3: CASSLVILGPFPPREGYTF. The CDR3 DNA reads TGTGCCAGCAGCTTAGTTATTTTGGGGCCTTTTCCTCCTCGGGAGGGCTACACCTTC.

This chain uses TRBV13 with TRBJ2-7; D gene ambiguous. The CDR3 is 15 residues long. Germline loops: CDR1 PRHDT, CDR2 FYEKMQ (reference sequence). The V gene lost 4 bases and the J gene lost 5 bases, with 18 bases spanning the gap. The CDR3: CASSSSLTGFDEQYF. The DNA for the CDR3 is TGTGCCAGCAGCTCATCGTTGACCGGATTCGACGAGCAGTACTTC.

The genes are TRBV10-1 and TRBJ2-1; 7 bases fit TRBD1. The germline gives CDR1 WNHNN, CDR2 SYGVQD (reference sequence). V lost 4 bases, J lost 4 bases, and 4 bases stayed unmatched. There are 14 residues in the CDR3. CDR3 loop: CASSAGTEYNEQFF. In nucleotides, the CDR3 is TGCGCCAGCAGTGCGGGGACAGAGTACAATGAGCAGTTCTTC.

This clone was recorded once. V gene TRBV29-1 combines with J gene TRBJ2-5; TRBD2 agrees at 13 bases. The CDR3 is made up of 14 amino acids. Per the germline V gene, CDR1 is SQVTM and CDR2 is ANQGSEA. The J segment lost 5 bases and the V segment lost 6 bases, leaving 6 bases of the junction unmatched. The CDR3 sequence: CSVLGLAGEETQYF. The CDR3 DNA reads TGCAGCGTCCTCGGACTAGCGGGAGAGGAGACCCAGTACTTC.

The chain joins TRBV5-4 to TRBJ2-7; 10 bases line up with TRBD2. V shed 5 bases and J 0 bases; nucleotides not matched to a gene: 5. Germline-derived CDR1 and CDR2 are SGHNT and YYREEE (reference sequence). The CDR3 extends over 15 amino acids. CDR3 protein: CASRRGLANSYEQYF. CDR3 nucleotide sequence: TGTGCCAGCAGACGGGGACTAGCGAACTCCTACGAGCAGTACTTC.

The rearrangement joins TRBV27 to TRBJ1-2, with D maybe TRBD1 (5 bases). Germline V lookup: CDR1 MNHEY, CDR2 SMNVEV (reference sequence). CDR3 length: 14 amino acids. Trimming shortened V by 2 bases and J by 4 bases, and 11 bases separated the two germline ends. DNA of the CDR3: TGTGCCAGCAGTTTAAGGGGAGGAGGCTATGGCTACACCTTC. Translation gives CASSLRGGGYGYTF.

The chain carries TRBV29-1 and TRBJ1-2; 9 bases line up with TRBD1. The length of the CDR3 is 13 residues. V was clipped by 5 bases and J by 2 bases; unmatched bases: 3. Germline V lookup: CDR1 SQVTM, CDR2 ANQGSEA. For the CDR3, the DNA is TGCAGCGTTTCCGACAGGGGGAACTATGGCTACACCTTC. As protein: CSVSDRGNYGYTF.

The rearrangement uses TRBV9 and TRBJ2-3, with 7 nucleotides matching TRBD2. The CDR3 loop spans 15 amino acids. V shed 0 bases, J shed 4 bases, and the junction held 5 bases outside the gene matches. CDR1 and CDR2 from the germline V gene are SGDLS and YYNGEE. The CDR3 DNA is TGTGCCAGCAGCGTAGCGGGGGGAGGGGCAGATACGCAGTATTTT. As protein: CASSVAGGGADTQYF.

The sample holds a few counts of this clone. V gene TRBV27 combines with J gene TRBJ1-1; TRBD1 aligns across 10 bases. The CDR3 consists of 15 residues. CDR1 is MNHEY and CDR2 is SMNVEV in the germline V gene (reference sequence). Germline trimming cut 4 bases from V and 5 bases from J; bases unmatched to any gene: 7. The CDR3 coding sequence is TGTGCCAGCAGTTGGGTTGGGACAGGGGAGACTGAAGCTTTCTTT. Translated, it gives CASSWVGTGETEAFF.

The rearrangement joins TRBV28 to TRBJ2-1; the match to TRBD2 covers 15 bases. Trimming took 6 bases from V and 0 from J; bases not matched to a gene: 6. The CDR3 runs 18 residues. Germline assignment: CDR1 MDHEN and CDR2 SYDVKM. CDR3 nucleotides: TGTGCCAGCAGGCCGGGACTAGCGGGGGGAAGCTCCTACAATGAGCAGTTCTTC. Residues: CASRPGLAGGSSYNEQFF.

This chain uses TRBV4-2 with TRBJ2-2; TRBD1 matches 9 bases. The V and J ends lost 6 bases and 3 bases, in that order; junction bases with no gene match: 11. CDR3 length: 17 amino acids. From germline, CDR1 is LGHNA and CDR2 YNFKEQ. The CDR3 here is CASRGHRGREDTGELFF. In DNA form, the CDR3 reads TGTGCCAGCAGAGGGCACAGGGGGCGCGAGGACACCGGGGAGCTGTTTTTT.

The chain links TRBV7-2 to TRBJ2-3; 9 bases agree with TRBD2. The CDR3 consists of 16 residues. V was pared by 1 base and J by 5 bases, with 7 bases of the junction left unmatched. CDR1 is SGHTA, CDR2 FQGNSA, per germline. CDR3 amino acids: CASSLGLAGIGDTQYF. CDR3 coding DNA: TGTGCCAGCAGCTTAGGTCTAGCGGGGATCGGAGATACGCAGTATTTT.

There are a few counts of this clone. CDR3 sequence (DNA): TGTGCCAGCAGCCGACTAGCGGGGGACACCGGGGAGCTGTTTTTT. Protein: CASSRLAGDTGELFF. This rearrangement joins TRBV4-2 to TRBJ2-2; TRBD2 matches 12 bases. CDR3 length: 15 residues. The ends lost 4 bases at V and 3 bases at J; junction bases unmatched: 0. CDR1 is LGHNA, CDR2 YNFKEQ, per germline.

The V call is TRBV10-3, the J call TRBJ2-5; D is possibly TRBD1 or TRBD2 (6 bases each). CDR3 length: 12 residues. CDR1 ENHRY and CDR2 SYGVKD come from the germline V gene. Between the trimmed V and J ends, which lost 8 bases and 5 bases, there was a span of 12 bases. The CDR3 sequence: CAIAGGLETQYF. DNA for the CDR3: TGTGCCATCGCCGGGGGCTTGGAGACCCAGTACTTC.